The rows below give T cell receptor beta chains drawn from one sample of a study of shared clonotypes between healthy human individuals. The assay was immunoSEQ multiplex PCR, and TCRdb's table has in-frame clones only and misses some. This sample has approximately 2.5 million clones; 80% to 95% occur once, and the top ten carry more than 0.35%. Sequencing was done on a sample of naive CD4+ T cells from PBMCs. The source of these receptors is a man aged 18 to 29 in good health. Some clones in this sample may be carry-over from other donors' samples. CDR3s include the opening cysteine and the closing phenylalanine or tryptophan. D genes are given only for firm matches. For some rows the clone size is stated as once, few or many, or as a class when expanded; others skip it.

D gene	clone size	V gene	J gene	CDR3 DNA	CDR3 protein
TRBD1	.	TRBV4-2	TRBJ1-6	TGTGCCAGCAGCCAAAAGGGGACAGCATATAATTCACCCCTCCACTTT	CASSQKGTAYNSPLHF
.	.	TRBV11-1	TRBJ2-5	TGTGCCAGCAGTACCGGGGCCGGGGGGACCCAGTACTTC	CASSTGAGGTQYF
.	.	TRBV21-1	TRBJ2-3	TGTGCCAGCAGCACCCACCCCGGACTAGCGGATGCCCCTAGCACAGATACGCAGTATTTT	CASSTHPGLADAPSTDTQYF
.	once	TRBV6-1	TRBJ1-4	TGTGCCAGCAGTGAAGGGGGGCATGATGAAAAACTGTTTTTT	CASSEGGHDEKLFF
TRBD1	.	TRBV10-3	TRBJ2-1	TGTGCCATCAGTGAGGGGACAGGGGGTGGCAATGAGCAGTTCTTC	CAISEGTGGGNEQFF
.	.	TRBV28	TRBJ2-7	TGTGCCAGCAGTTTATTCGGCCCTACCTACGAGCAGTACTTC	CASSLFGPTYEQYF
TRBD1	.	TRBV5-1	TRBJ2-5	TGCGCCAGCAGCACGACAGGGGCCCGAGGGGAGACCCAGTACTTC	CASSTTGARGETQYF
.	.	TRBV5-1	TRBJ1-5	TGCGCCAGCAGTGTCACAGGCAACAATCAGCCCCAGCATTTT	CASSVTGNNQPQHF
.	.	TRBV6-5	TRBJ1-2	TGTGCCAGCAGTTACTCTAGGAGGTACGGCTACACCTTC	CASSYSRRYGYTF
.	.	TRBV28	TRBJ2-4	TGTGCCAGCAGTTTGGCGGGAAATGCCAAAAACATTCAGTACTTC	CASSLAGNAKNIQYF
.	.	TRBV2	TRBJ2-5	TGTGCCAGCAGTGAAGCGCGTTCCCCGGCGGAGACCCAGTACTTC	CASSEARSPAETQYF
TRBD1	.	TRBV28	TRBJ1-2	TGTGCCAGCAGTTCTCCGGACAGGGGGAGCTATGGCTACACCTTC	CASSSPDRGSYGYTF
TRBD1	.	TRBV11-2	TRBJ2-3	TGTGCCAGCAGCTTAAGGGGGCTTCGTACAGATACGCAGTATTTT	CASSLRGLRTDTQYF
.	.	TRBV9	TRBJ2-7	TGTGCCAGCAGCGTAGTTAGGGACGGCGAGCAGTACTTC	CASSVVRDGEQYF
.	.	TRBV6-5	TRBJ1-1	TGTGCCAGCAGCGACAGGCCAAACACTGAAGCTTTCTTT	CASSDRPNTEAFF
.	.	TRBV7-9	TRBJ1-5	TGTGCCAGCAGCTATGGGACACCGAATAGCAATCAGCCCCAGCATTTT	CASSYGTPNSNQPQHF
.	.	TRBV5-1	TRBJ1-2	TGCGCCAGCAGACCCTGGGGGGACTATGGCTACACCTTC	CASRPWGDYGYTF
.	.	TRBV11-2	TRBJ2-2	TGTGCCAGCAGCCCCTCTATCCAGAACACCGGGGAGCTGTTTTTT	CASSPSIQNTGELFF
.	.	TRBV30	TRBJ2-7	TGTGCCTGGAGTGTACGCGGACCACGAGGCGGGAACGAGCAGTACTTC	CAWSVRGPRGGNEQYF
.	.	TRBV11-2	TRBJ2-5	TGTGCCAGCAGCCCGAGGGAGACCCAGTACTTC	CASSPRETQYF
.	few	TRBV6-5	TRBJ1-3	TGTGCCAGCAGCACGTCTTCGGGAAACACCATATATTTT	CASSTSSGNTIYF
TRBD1	few	TRBV19	TRBJ1-2	TGTGCCAGACCGACAGGGGATAACTATGGCTACACCTTC	CARPTGDNYGYTF
.	.	TRBV5-6	TRBJ2-1	TGTGCCAGCAGCCAGGGCGGGCGCCGCTCCTACAATGAGCAGTTCTTC	CASSQGGRRSYNEQFF
.	.	TRBV10-2	TRBJ2-5	TGCGCCAGCAGTGAGAGTGAAGAGACCCAGTACTTC	CASSESEETQYF
.	once	TRBV5-1	TRBJ2-2	TGCGCCAGCAGCCCTCGGGGTGACACCGGGGAGCTGTTTTTT	CASSPRGDTGELFF
.	.	TRBV5-1	TRBJ2-7	TGCGCCAGCAGCTTGGGGACGGATTACGAGCAGTACTTC	CASSLGTDYEQYF
TRBD1	.	TRBV19	TRBJ1-4	TGTGCCAGTAACCGCGACAGGGCCTATGGGGATGAAAAACTGTTTTTT	CASNRDRAYGDEKLFF
.	.	TRBV5-1	TRBJ2-7	TGCGCCAGCAGCTTGCATGGTGCCGGTACCTACGAGCAGTACTTC	CASSLHGAGTYEQYF
TRBD1	.	TRBV29-1	TRBJ1-1	TGCAGCGTTGCGCCAGGGGGCGCGAACACTGAAGCTTTCTTT	CSVAPGGANTEAFF
TRBD2	.	TRBV27	TRBJ2-3	TGTGCCAGCAGTTTCCGGCCGACTAGCGGGAAGTCAGATACGCAGTATTTT	CASSFRPTSGKSDTQYF
.	.	TRBV27	TRBJ2-5	TGTGCCAGCAGAGGAAACAGGGAACCAGAGACCCAGTACTTC	CASRGNREPETQYF
TRBD1	.	TRBV11-1	TRBJ2-7	TGTGCCAGCAGCTTACGGGACAGGCAGTTATTTTTCGAGCAGTACTTC	CASSLRDRQLFFEQYF
TRBD1	.	TRBV19	TRBJ2-4	TGTGCCAGTACCCTAAAACGGGACAGGGGGCCGTACATTCAGTACTTC	CASTLKRDRGPYIQYF
TRBD1	.	TRBV2	TRBJ2-1	TGTGCCAGCAGTGAATCGGGGACAGGGACAGCCTACAATGAGCAGTTCTTC	CASSESGTGTAYNEQFF
TRBD2	once	TRBV27	TRBJ2-1	TGTGCCAGCAGATCCCTAGCGGTAAGCTCCTACAATGAGCAGTTCTTC	CASRSLAVSSYNEQFF
TRBD1	once	TRBV6-1	TRBJ2-7	TGTGCCATCACACAGGGGGGATTCGTGGAGCAGTACTTC	CAITQGGFVEQYF
.	.	TRBV5-4	TRBJ1-4	TGTGCCAGCAGCTCGATACAGGGCTCGAATGAAAAACTGTTTTTT	CASSSIQGSNEKLFF
TRBD1	.	TRBV27	TRBJ1-4	TGTGCCAGCTCAGGACAGGGGGGTGAAAAACTGTTTTTT	CASSGQGGEKLFF
.	.	TRBV5-1	TRBJ2-7	TGCGCCAGCAGCGCACCGTCTTACGAGCAGTACTTC	CASSAPSYEQYF
TRBD1	.	TRBV6-1	TRBJ2-1	TGTGCCAGCAGTGCCCAGGGGGCAGGCAATGAGCAGTTCTTC	CASSAQGAGNEQFF
.	.	TRBV5-4	TRBJ2-2	TGTGCCAGCAGCTTAGAACTAGCTGCGACCGGGGAGCTGTTTTTT	CASSLELAATGELFF
.	.	TRBV28	TRBJ1-5	TGTGCCAGCATAAGCCAGAGCAATCAGCCCCAGCATTTT	CASISQSNQPQHF
.	.	TRBV29-1	TRBJ2-7	TGCAGCGTTGCACCGACCGGGGCCGACTACGAGCAGTACTTC	CSVAPTGADYEQYF
TRBD2	.	TRBV19	TRBJ2-4	TGTGCCAGTACCCTGGGACTAGAATTCCAAAACATTCAGTACTTC	CASTLGLEFQNIQYF
TRBD1	once	TRBV5-6	TRBJ1-5	TGTGCCAGCAGCTTGGGTCAGGGGGCGCGGCAGCCCCAGCATTTT	CASSLGQGARQPQHF
.	.	TRBV5-1	TRBJ2-3	TGCGCCAGCAGCGACGGTTTGGATACGCAGTATTTT	CASSDGLDTQYF
.	.	TRBV5-4	TRBJ1-5	TGTGCCAGCAGCTTGGAGCCGGGGCGAGCCGGGTCCCAGCATTTT	CASSLEPGRAGSQHF